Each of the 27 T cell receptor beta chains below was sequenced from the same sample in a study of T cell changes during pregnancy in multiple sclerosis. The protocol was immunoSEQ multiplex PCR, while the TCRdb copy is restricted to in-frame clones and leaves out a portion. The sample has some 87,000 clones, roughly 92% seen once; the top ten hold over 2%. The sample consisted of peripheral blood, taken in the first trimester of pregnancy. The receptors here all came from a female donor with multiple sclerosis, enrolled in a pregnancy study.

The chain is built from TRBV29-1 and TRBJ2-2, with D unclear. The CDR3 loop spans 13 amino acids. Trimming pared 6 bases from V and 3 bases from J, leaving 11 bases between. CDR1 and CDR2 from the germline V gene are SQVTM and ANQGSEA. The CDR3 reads CSVSYLDTGELFF. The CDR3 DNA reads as TGCAGCGTATCCTATCTGGACACCGGGGAGCTGTTTTTT.

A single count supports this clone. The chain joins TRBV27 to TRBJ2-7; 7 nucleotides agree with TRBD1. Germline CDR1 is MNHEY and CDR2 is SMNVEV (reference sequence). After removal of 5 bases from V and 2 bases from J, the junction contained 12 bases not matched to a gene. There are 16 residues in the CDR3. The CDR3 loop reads CASSPHPGTVPYEQYF. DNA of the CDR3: TGTGCCAGCAGTCCCCATCCCGGGACAGTGCCCTACGAGCAGTACTTC.

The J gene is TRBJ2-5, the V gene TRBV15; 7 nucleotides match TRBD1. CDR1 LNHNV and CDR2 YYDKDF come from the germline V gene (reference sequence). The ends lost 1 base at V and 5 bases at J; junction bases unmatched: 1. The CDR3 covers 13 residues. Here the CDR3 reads CATSRGQGETQYF. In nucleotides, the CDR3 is TGTGCCACCAGCAGAGGACAGGGCGAGACCCAGTACTTC.

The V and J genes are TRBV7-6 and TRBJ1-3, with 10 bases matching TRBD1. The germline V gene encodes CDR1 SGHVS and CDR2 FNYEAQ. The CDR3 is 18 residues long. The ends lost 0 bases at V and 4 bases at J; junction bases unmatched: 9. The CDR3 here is CASSLAIGGQGSGNTIYF. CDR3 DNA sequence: TGTGCCAGCAGCTTAGCCATCGGGGGACAGGGGTCCGGAAACACCATATATTTT.

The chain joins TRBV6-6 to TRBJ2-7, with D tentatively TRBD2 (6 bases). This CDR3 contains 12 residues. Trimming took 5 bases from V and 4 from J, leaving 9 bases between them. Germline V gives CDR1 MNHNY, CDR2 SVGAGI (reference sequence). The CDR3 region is CASSALAYEQYF. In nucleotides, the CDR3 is TGTGCCAGCAGTGCCCTAGCGTACGAGCAGTACTTC.

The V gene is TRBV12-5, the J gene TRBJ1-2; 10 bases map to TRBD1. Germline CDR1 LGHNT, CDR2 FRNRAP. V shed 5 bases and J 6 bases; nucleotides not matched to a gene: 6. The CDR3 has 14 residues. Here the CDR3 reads CASGVDRGRDGYTF. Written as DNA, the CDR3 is TGTGCTAGTGGTGTAGACAGGGGGCGGGATGGCTACACCTTC. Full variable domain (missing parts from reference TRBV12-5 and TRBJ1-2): DARVTQTPRHKVTEMGQEVTMRCQPILGHNTVFWYRQTMMQGLELLAYFRNRAPLDDSGMPKDRFSAEMPDATLATLKIQPSEPRDSAVYFCASGVDRGRDGYTFGSGTRLTVV.

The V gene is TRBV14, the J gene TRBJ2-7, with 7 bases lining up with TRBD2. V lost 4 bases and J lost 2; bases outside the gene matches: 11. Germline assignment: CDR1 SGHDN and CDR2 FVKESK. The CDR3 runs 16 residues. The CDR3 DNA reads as TGTGCCAGCAGCCCAGCCGGGGGAGGGTATACCTACGAGCAGTACTTC. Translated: CASSPAGGGYTYEQYF.

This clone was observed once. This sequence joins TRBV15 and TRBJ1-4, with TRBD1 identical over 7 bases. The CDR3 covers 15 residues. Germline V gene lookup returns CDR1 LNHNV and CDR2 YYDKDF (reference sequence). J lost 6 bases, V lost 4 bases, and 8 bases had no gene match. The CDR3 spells CATSIDRVKDEKLFF. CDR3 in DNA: TGTGCCACCAGCATAGACAGGGTTAAAGATGAAAAACTGTTTTTT.

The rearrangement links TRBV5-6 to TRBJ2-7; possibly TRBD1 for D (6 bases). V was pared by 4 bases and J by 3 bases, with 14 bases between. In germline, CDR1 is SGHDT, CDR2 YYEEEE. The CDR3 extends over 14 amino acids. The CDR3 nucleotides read TGTGCCAGCAGCCACGGACAGAACGACTACGAGCAGTACTTC. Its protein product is CASSHGQNDYEQYF.

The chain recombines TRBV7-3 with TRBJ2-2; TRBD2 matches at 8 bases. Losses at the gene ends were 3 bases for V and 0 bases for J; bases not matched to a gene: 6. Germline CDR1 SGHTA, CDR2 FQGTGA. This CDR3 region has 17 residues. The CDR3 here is CASSLQAGVANTGELFF. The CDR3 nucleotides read TGTGCCAGCAGCTTGCAAGCGGGAGTGGCGAACACCGGGGAGCTGTTTTTT.

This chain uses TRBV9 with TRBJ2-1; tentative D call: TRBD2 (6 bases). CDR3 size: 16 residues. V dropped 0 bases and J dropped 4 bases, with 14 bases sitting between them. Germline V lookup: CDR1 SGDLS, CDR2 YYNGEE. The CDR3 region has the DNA TGTGCCAGCAGCGTAGGGCGGCTAGCGTGGTACAATGAGCAGTTCTTC. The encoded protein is CASSVGRLAWYNEQFF.

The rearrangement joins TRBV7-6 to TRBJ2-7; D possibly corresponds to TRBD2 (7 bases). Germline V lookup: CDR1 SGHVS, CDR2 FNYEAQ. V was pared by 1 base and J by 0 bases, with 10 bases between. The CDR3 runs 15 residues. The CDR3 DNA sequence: TGTGCCAGCAGCTTAGGGGGGGGGCTCTCCTACGAGCAGTACTTC. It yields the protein CASSLGGGLSYEQYF.

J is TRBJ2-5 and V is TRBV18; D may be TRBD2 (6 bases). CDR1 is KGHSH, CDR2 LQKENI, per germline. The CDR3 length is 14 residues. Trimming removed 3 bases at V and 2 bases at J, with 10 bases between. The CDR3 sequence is CASSPRGTQETQYF. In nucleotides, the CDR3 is TGTGCCAGCTCACCTCGCGGGACGCAAGAGACCCAGTACTTC.

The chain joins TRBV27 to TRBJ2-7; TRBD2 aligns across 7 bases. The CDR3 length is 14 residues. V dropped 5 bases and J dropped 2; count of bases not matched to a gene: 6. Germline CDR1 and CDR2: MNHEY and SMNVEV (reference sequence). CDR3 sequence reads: CASSVGRAAYEQYF. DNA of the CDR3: TGTGCCAGCAGTGTAGGGAGGGCCGCCTACGAGCAGTACTTC.

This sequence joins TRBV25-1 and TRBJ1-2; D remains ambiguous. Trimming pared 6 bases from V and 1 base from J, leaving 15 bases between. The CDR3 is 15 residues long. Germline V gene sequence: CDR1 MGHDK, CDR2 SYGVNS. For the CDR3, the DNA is TGTGCCAGCAGGAACGGTGCAGGTAGTAACTATGGCTACACCTTC. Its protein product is CASRNGAGSNYGYTF.

This chain's CDR3 is CASSFSDRLYEQYF. CDR3 bases: TGTGCCAGTAGTTTCTCGGACAGACTCTACGAGCAGTACTTC. This chain uses TRBV19 with TRBJ2-7; the D gene is possibly TRBD1 (6 bases). The CDR3 runs to 14 residues. V dropped 5 bases and J dropped 3 bases, with 14 bases sitting between them. The germline V gene has CDR1 LNHDA and CDR2 SQIVND (reference sequence).

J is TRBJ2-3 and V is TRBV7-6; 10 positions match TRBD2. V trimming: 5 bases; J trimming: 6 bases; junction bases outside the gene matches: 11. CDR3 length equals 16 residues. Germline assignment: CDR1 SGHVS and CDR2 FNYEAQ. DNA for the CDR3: TGTGCCAGCAGCCATACTCCGGGACTAGCGTCCGATACGCAGTATTTT. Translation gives CASSHTPGLASDTQYF.

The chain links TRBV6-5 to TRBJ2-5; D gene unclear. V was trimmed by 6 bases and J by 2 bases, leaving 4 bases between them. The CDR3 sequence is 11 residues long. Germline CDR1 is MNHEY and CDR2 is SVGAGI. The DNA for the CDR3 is TGTGCCAGCAGCTTTCAAGAGACCCAGTACTTC. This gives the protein CASSFQETQYF.

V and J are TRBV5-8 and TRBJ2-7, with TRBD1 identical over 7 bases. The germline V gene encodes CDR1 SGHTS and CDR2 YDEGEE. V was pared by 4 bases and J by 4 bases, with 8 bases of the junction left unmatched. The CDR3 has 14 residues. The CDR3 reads CASSRQGNRYEQYF. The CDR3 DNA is TGTGCCAGCAGCCGACAGGGAAATAGGTACGAGCAGTACTTC.

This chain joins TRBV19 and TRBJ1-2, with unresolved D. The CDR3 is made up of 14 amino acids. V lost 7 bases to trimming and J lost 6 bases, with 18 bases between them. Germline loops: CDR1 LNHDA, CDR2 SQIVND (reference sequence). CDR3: CASIPDEGGDGYTF. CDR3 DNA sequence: TGTGCCAGTATCCCGGATGAGGGCGGTGATGGCTACACCTTC.

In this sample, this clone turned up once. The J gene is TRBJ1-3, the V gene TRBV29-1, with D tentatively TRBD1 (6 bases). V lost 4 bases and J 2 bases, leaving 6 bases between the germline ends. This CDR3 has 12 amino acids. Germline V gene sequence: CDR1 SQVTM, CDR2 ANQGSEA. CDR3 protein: CSVAGAGNTIYF. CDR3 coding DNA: TGCAGCGTTGCAGGGGCTGGAAACACCATATATTTT.

The CDR3 loop is CASSSATRVETQYF. DNA of the CDR3: TGTGCCAGCAGCTCAGCGACCCGTGTAGAGACCCAGTACTTC. This chain uses TRBV5-4 with TRBJ2-5; D call uncertain. The CDR3 has 14 amino acids. V lost 3 bases to trimming and J lost 4 bases, with 13 bases between them. Germline assignment: CDR1 SGHNT and CDR2 YYREEE (reference sequence).

CDR3 amino acids: CAWSTGNQPQHF. CDR3 nucleotides: TGTGCCTGGAGTACTGGCAATCAGCCCCAGCATTTT. This rearrangement joins TRBV30 to TRBJ1-5; D is undetermined. Trimming took 2 bases from V and 2 from J, leaving 4 bases between them. From germline, CDR1 is GTSNPN and CDR2 SVGIG (reference sequence). The CDR3 length is 12 residues.

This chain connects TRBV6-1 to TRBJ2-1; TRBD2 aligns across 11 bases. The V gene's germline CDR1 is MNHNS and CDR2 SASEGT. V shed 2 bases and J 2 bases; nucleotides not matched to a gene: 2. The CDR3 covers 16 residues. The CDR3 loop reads CASSETSGSAYNEQFF. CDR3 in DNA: TGTGCCAGCAGTGAAACTAGCGGGAGCGCCTACAATGAGCAGTTCTTC.

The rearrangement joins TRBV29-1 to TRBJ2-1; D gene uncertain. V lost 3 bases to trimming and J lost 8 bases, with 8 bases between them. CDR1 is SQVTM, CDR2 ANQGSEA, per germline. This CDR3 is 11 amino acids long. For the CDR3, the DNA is TGCAGCGTTGAGCGGCTAGATGAGCAGTTCTTC. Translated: CSVERLDEQFF.

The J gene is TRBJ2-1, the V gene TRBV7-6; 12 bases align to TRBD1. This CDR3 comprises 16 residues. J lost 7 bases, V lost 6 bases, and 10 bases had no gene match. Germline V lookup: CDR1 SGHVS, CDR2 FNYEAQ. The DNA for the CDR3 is TGTGCCAGCAGGCAGGCGGGACAGGGGGCTCGAAATGAGCAGTTCTTC. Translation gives CASRQAGQGARNEQFF.

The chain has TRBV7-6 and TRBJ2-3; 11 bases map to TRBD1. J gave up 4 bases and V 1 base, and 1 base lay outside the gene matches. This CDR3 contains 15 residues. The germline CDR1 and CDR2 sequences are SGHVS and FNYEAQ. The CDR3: CASSLGGQGADTQYF. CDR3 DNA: TGTGCCAGCAGCTTAGGGGGACAGGGGGCAGATACGCAGTATTTT. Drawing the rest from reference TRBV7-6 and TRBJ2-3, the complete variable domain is GAGVSQSPRYKVTKRGQDVALRCDPISGHVSLYWYRQALGQGPEFLTYFNYEAQQDKSGLPNDRFSAERPEGSISTLTIQRTEQRDSAMYRCASSLGGQGADTQYFGPGTRLTVL.